The entry below gives a single TCR beta chain sequence along with its context. Its antigen is unidentified. The J segment lost 11 bases and the V segment lost 5 bases, leaving 4 bases of the junction unmatched. This CDR3 has 12 residues. CDR1 and CDR2 (germline): SGHTA, FQGNSA. This entry is derived from a study of Ad26.COV2.S vaccination and SARS-CoV-2 variants. Study in general: Trial arm assignment for the donor was COV1001 Ad26.COV2.S. The study's findings and limits: Possibly, TCR breadth and depth analyses underestimated total T cell responses.

Treatment: roughly 19 received Ad26.COV2.S at low or high dose, single or two shots; roughly five received placebo; per-sample allocation not given. Material that was analyzed had been drawn on day 63 after the first vaccine or placebo injection. An Ad26 vector that expressed Wuhan-strain SARS-CoV-2 spike constituted the vaccine. Generated by immunoSEQ multiplex PCR, the TCRdb table keeps only in-frame clones and is missing some. The data contain 400,000 to 450,000 clones, 80% to 95% of them seen just once; the ten biggest clones take up roughly 3.9%. The sample was peripheral blood, taken in a trial of Ad26.COV2.S vaccine versus placebo. V gene TRBV7-2 combines with J gene TRBJ2-2; 8 nucleotides line up with TRBD1. The clonotype comes from a person between 18 and 65 years old who received the Ad26.COV2.S COVID-19 vaccine or a placebo. CDR3 DNA sequence: TGTGCCAGCAGCCAAGGACAGGGTGAGCTGTTTTTT. Amino acid sequence: CASSQGQGELFF.